A selection of T cell receptor beta chains follows, all from one sample in a study of cytomegalovirus exposure and HLA in healthy donors. Clones were read by immunoSEQ multiplex PCR, and TCRdb kept only the in-frame ones, dropping some. The sample lists 180,000 or so clones, 75% to 80% seen once, with roughly an eighth in the top ten. Input material: PBMCs. The receptors come from a man aged 45-65 years in good health and CMV-seropositive. CDR3s include the opening cysteine and the closing phenylalanine or tryptophan. Each record gives: D gene, clone size, V gene, J gene, CDR3 protein, CDR3 DNA. A D gene is named only where the DNA matches it firmly. The listing skips clone size in some rows; elsewhere it reads once, few, many or a size class.

D gene: TRBD2
clone size: NA
V gene: TRBV29-1
J gene: TRBJ2-1
CDR3 protein: CSHVAGIYNEQFF
CDR3 DNA: TGCTCACATGTAGCGGGGATCTACAATGAGCAGTTCTTC

D gene: NA
clone size: NA
V gene: TRBV27
J gene: TRBJ2-1
CDR3 protein: CASSLGGSSYNEQFF
CDR3 DNA: TGTGCCAGCAGTTTAGGGGGGTCCTCCTACAATGAGCAGTTCTTC

D gene: TRBD1
clone size: NA
V gene: TRBV6-5
J gene: TRBJ1-2
CDR3 protein: CASRPDRAYYGYTF
CDR3 DNA: TGTGCCAGCAGACCGGACAGGGCTTATTACGGCTACACCTTC

D gene: NA
clone size: NA
V gene: TRBV18
J gene: TRBJ1-1
CDR3 protein: CASSPRENEAFF
CDR3 DNA: TGTGCCAGCTCACCACGAGAGAATGAAGCTTTCTTT

D gene: NA
clone size: few
V gene: TRBV28
J gene: TRBJ1-1
CDR3 protein: CASHGPRGTEAFF
CDR3 DNA: TGTGCCAGCCATGGGCCAAGGGGGACTGAAGCTTTCTTT

D gene: NA
clone size: NA
V gene: TRBV2
J gene: TRBJ1-6
CDR3 protein: CASSEEGLNNSPLHF
CDR3 DNA: TGTGCCAGCAGTGAGGAGGGGCTAAATAATTCACCCCTCCACTTT

D gene: NA
clone size: NA
V gene: TRBV21-1
J gene: TRBJ2-1
CDR3 protein: CASSKEAGVNEQFF
CDR3 DNA: TGTGCCAGCAGCAAAGAGGCCGGGGTTAATGAGCAGTTCTTC

D gene: NA
clone size: NA
V gene: TRBV6-5
J gene: TRBJ1-5
CDR3 protein: CASSSSSNQPQHF
CDR3 DNA: TGTGCCAGCAGCTCGTCTAGCAATCAGCCCCAGCATTTT

D gene: NA
clone size: NA
V gene: TRBV7-8
J gene: TRBJ1-5
CDR3 protein: CASNRGPYKNQPQHF
CDR3 DNA: TGTGCCAGCAACCGAGGGCCCTACAAAAATCAGCCCCAGCATTTT

D gene: NA
clone size: once
V gene: TRBV7-2
J gene: TRBJ1-6
CDR3 protein: CASSFQGQTNSPLHF
CDR3 DNA: TGTGCCAGCAGCTTTCAGGGACAAACTAATTCACCCCTCCACTTT

D gene: TRBD1
clone size: NA
V gene: TRBV5-8
J gene: TRBJ2-4
CDR3 protein: CASSSQGALAQNKNIQYF
CDR3 DNA: TGTGCCAGCAGCTCACAGGGGGCATTGGCGCAAAACAAAAACATTCAGTACTTC

D gene: NA
clone size: NA
V gene: TRBV7-2
J gene: TRBJ2-1
CDR3 protein: CASSYPGEQFF
CDR3 DNA: TGTGCCAGCAGTTACCCCGGTGAGCAGTTCTTC

D gene: TRBD2
clone size: NA
V gene: TRBV5-4
J gene: TRBJ2-2
CDR3 protein: CASSLGLAGTNTGELFF
CDR3 DNA: TGTGCCAGCAGCTTGGGGCTAGCGGGGACCAACACCGGGGAGCTGTTTTTT

D gene: TRBD2
clone size: NA
V gene: TRBV5-1
J gene: TRBJ2-2
CDR3 protein: CASRRGVNTGELFF
CDR3 DNA: TGCGCCAGCAGGCGGGGGGTAAACACCGGGGAGCTGTTTTTT

D gene: NA
clone size: few
V gene: TRBV7-9
J gene: TRBJ1-1
CDR3 protein: CASSALQGGGTEAFF
CDR3 DNA: TGTGCCAGCAGCGCCCTTCAGGGAGGCGGCACTGAAGCTTTCTTT

D gene: NA
clone size: NA
V gene: TRBV7-2
J gene: TRBJ2-5
CDR3 protein: CASRSRAAEAQYF
CDR3 DNA: TGTGCCAGCCGCTCACGGGCGGCGGAGGCCCAGTACTTC

D gene: NA
clone size: NA
V gene: TRBV12-2
J gene: TRBJ1-5
CDR3 protein: CASLRGGESQHF
CDR3 DNA: TGTGCAAGTCTAAGAGGGGGGGAATCCCAGCATTTT

D gene: TRBD1
clone size: NA
V gene: TRBV5-6
J gene: TRBJ1-6
CDR3 protein: CASSWGTEYNSPLHF
CDR3 DNA: TGTGCCAGCAGCTGGGGGACAGAGTATAATTCACCCCTCCACTTT

D gene: NA
clone size: NA
V gene: TRBV6-5
J gene: TRBJ2-5
CDR3 protein: CASSYSSQYQETQYF
CDR3 DNA: TGTGCCAGCAGTTACTCCTCGCAGTACCAAGAGACCCAGTACTTC

D gene: TRBD2
clone size: NA
V gene: TRBV5-1
J gene: TRBJ2-5
CDR3 protein: CASSLTSGVETQYF
CDR3 DNA: TGCGCCAGCAGCTTGACTAGCGGGGTTGAGACCCAGTACTTC

D gene: NA
clone size: few
V gene: TRBV9
J gene: TRBJ1-3
CDR3 protein: CASSVEVGLAGNTIYF
CDR3 DNA: TGTGCCAGCAGCGTAGAAGTGGGGCTCGCTGGAAACACCATATATTTT

D gene: NA
clone size: NA
V gene: TRBV5-1
J gene: TRBJ1-1
CDR3 protein: CASSPLSRAGLNTEAFF
CDR3 DNA: TGCGCCAGCAGCCCACTAAGTCGTGCAGGACTAAACACTGAAGCTTTCTTT

D gene: TRBD1
clone size: few
V gene: TRBV5-1
J gene: TRBJ1-1
CDR3 protein: CASSRTGELNTEAFF
CDR3 DNA: TGCGCCAGCAGCCGGACAGGGGAGTTGAACACTGAAGCTTTCTTT

D gene: NA
clone size: NA
V gene: TRBV5-5
J gene: TRBJ2-2
CDR3 protein: CASSLITQFTGELFF
CDR3 DNA: TGTGCCAGCAGCTTGATCACCCAGTTCACCGGGGAGCTGTTTTTT

D gene: NA
clone size: NA
V gene: TRBV5-6
J gene: TRBJ2-3
CDR3 protein: CASSHSTDTQYF
CDR3 DNA: TGTGCCAGCAGCCATAGCACAGATACGCAGTATTTT

D gene: TRBD1
clone size: NA
V gene: TRBV5-4
J gene: TRBJ2-3
CDR3 protein: CASSLSAGGGNTQYF
CDR3 DNA: TGTGCCAGCAGCTTGTCGGCAGGGGGCGGAAATACGCAGTATTTT

D gene: NA
clone size: NA
V gene: TRBV28
J gene: TRBJ2-7
CDR3 protein: CASSTPKYGGRELYEQYF
CDR3 DNA: TGTGCCAGCAGTACGCCCAAATACGGGGGTAGGGAATTATACGAGCAGTACTTC

D gene: TRBD1
clone size: NA
V gene: TRBV6-4
J gene: TRBJ1-6
CDR3 protein: CASSSSRQGNSPLHF
CDR3 DNA: TGTGCCAGCAGTTCGTCTAGACAGGGGAATTCACCCCTCCACTTT

D gene: NA
clone size: NA
V gene: TRBV2
J gene: TRBJ1-6
CDR3 protein: CASSHQPQGRNSPLHF
CDR3 DNA: TGTGCCAGCAGCCATCAGCCACAGGGAAGGAATTCACCCCTCCACTTT

D gene: NA
clone size: medium-sized
V gene: TRBV7-2
J gene: TRBJ2-4
CDR3 protein: CASSNMVAKNIQYF
CDR3 DNA: TGTGCCAGCAGCAACATGGTGGCCAAAAACATTCAGTACTTC

D gene: NA
clone size: NA
V gene: TRBV2
J gene: TRBJ2-5
CDR3 protein: CASSVVQDQETQYF
CDR3 DNA: TGTGCCAGCAGTGTGGTGCAGGACCAAGAGACCCAGTACTTC

D gene: TRBD2
clone size: NA
V gene: TRBV27
J gene: TRBJ2-1
CDR3 protein: CASSYRLANEQFF
CDR3 DNA: TGTGCCAGCAGTTACAGACTAGCCAATGAGCAGTTCTTC

D gene: TRBD1
clone size: NA
V gene: TRBV2
J gene: TRBJ1-2
CDR3 protein: CASSRTGGGYGYTF
CDR3 DNA: TGTGCCAGCAGTAGGACAGGGGGCGGCTATGGCTACACCTTC

D gene: NA
clone size: NA
V gene: TRBV29-1
J gene: TRBJ1-2
CDR3 protein: CSVDSGSLWGYTF
CDR3 DNA: TGCAGCGTGGACTCAGGTTCCCTCTGGGGCTACACCTTC

D gene: TRBD2
clone size: NA
V gene: TRBV28
J gene: TRBJ2-7
CDR3 protein: CASSLFGRWGTSLFYEQYF
CDR3 DNA: TGTGCCAGCAGTTTATTCGGTCGTTGGGGGACTAGCCTCTTCTACGAGCAGTACTTC

D gene: NA
clone size: NA
V gene: TRBV2
J gene: TRBJ2-3
CDR3 protein: CASSYQAKDTQYF
CDR3 DNA: TGTGCCAGCAGCTATCAGGCTAAGGATACGCAGTATTTT

D gene: NA
clone size: NA
V gene: TRBV5-1
J gene: TRBJ1-2
CDR3 protein: CASSPQTGDGYTF
CDR3 DNA: TGCGCCAGCAGCCCCCAGACAGGAGATGGCTACACCTTC

D gene: TRBD1
clone size: NA
V gene: TRBV19
J gene: TRBJ2-3
CDR3 protein: CASSLSGTGFADTQYF
CDR3 DNA: TGTGCCAGTAGTTTATCCGGGACAGGGTTTGCAGATACGCAGTATTTT

D gene: TRBD2
clone size: few
V gene: TRBV10-2
J gene: TRBJ2-2
CDR3 protein: CASRGLAGGTGELFF
CDR3 DNA: TGCGCCAGCAGGGGACTAGCGGGGGGGACCGGGGAGCTGTTTTTT

D gene: TRBD1
clone size: few
V gene: TRBV2
J gene: TRBJ1-2
CDR3 protein: CASSRDSLYGYTF
CDR3 DNA: TGTGCCAGCAGTCGGGACAGCCTCTATGGCTACACCTTC

D gene: NA
clone size: NA
V gene: TRBV7-6
J gene: TRBJ1-4
CDR3 protein: CASSLALGGASKLFF
CDR3 DNA: TGTGCCAGCAGCTTAGCGTTGGGAGGGGCGAGTAAACTGTTTTTT

D gene: NA
clone size: NA
V gene: TRBV19
J gene: TRBJ1-1
CDR3 protein: CASSSTGNTEAFF
CDR3 DNA: TGTGCCAGTAGTTCGACAGGGAACACTGAAGCTTTCTTT

D gene: NA
clone size: few
V gene: TRBV7-9
J gene: TRBJ1-2
CDR3 protein: CSSSLGAGYTF
CDR3 DNA: TGTTCCAGCAGCTTAGGGGCTGGCTACACCTTC

D gene: TRBD1
clone size: NA
V gene: TRBV28
J gene: TRBJ2-3
CDR3 protein: CASSLRTGGADTQYF
CDR3 DNA: TGTGCCAGCAGCCTAAGGACAGGGGGAGCAGATACGCAGTATTTT

D gene: TRBD2
clone size: NA
V gene: TRBV4-3
J gene: TRBJ2-7
CDR3 protein: CASSQVAGDGYEQYF
CDR3 DNA: TGCGCCAGCAGCCAAGTAGCGGGGGATGGTTACGAGCAGTACTTC

D gene: TRBD1
clone size: NA
V gene: TRBV4-1
J gene: TRBJ2-5
CDR3 protein: CASSPQPGQGDQETQYF
CDR3 DNA: TGCGCCAGCAGCCCCCAACCGGGACAGGGTGACCAAGAGACCCAGTACTTC

D gene: NA
clone size: NA
V gene: TRBV9
J gene: TRBJ2-5
CDR3 protein: CASSVVGGGVETQYF
CDR3 DNA: TGTGCCAGCAGCGTAGTCGGAGGGGGCGTAGAGACCCAGTACTTC

D gene: NA
clone size: NA
V gene: TRBV7-6
J gene: TRBJ1-1
CDR3 protein: CASSTGQPVFF
CDR3 DNA: TGTGCCAGCAGCACCGGACAGCCAGTATTCTTT

D gene: TRBD1
clone size: few
V gene: TRBV25-1
J gene: TRBJ2-5
CDR3 protein: CASSRLTGVETQYF
CDR3 DNA: TGTGCCAGCAGCCGACTAACAGGGGTTGAGACCCAGTACTTC

D gene: NA
clone size: NA
V gene: TRBV10-3
J gene: TRBJ1-5
CDR3 protein: CAISESWALNQPQHF
CDR3 DNA: TGTGCCATCAGTGAGTCCTGGGCCCTCAATCAGCCCCAGCATTTT

D gene: NA
clone size: NA
V gene: TRBV25-1
J gene: TRBJ2-6
CDR3 protein: CASSVRTGLKGANVLTF
CDR3 DNA: TGTGCCAGCAGTGTCCGAACAGGGTTGAAGGGGGCCAACGTCCTGACTTTC